This T cell receptor beta chain appears in the sequencing data of a study of shared clonotypes between healthy human individuals. Study as a whole: Donors had three CD4 naive, three CD4 memory, two CD8 naive and one CD8 memory plate apiece. Findings and limits, study-wide: The authors sampled blood alone, and tissue repertoires likely differ.

Remarks on this clone: What it binds is not known.

This table comes from immunoSEQ multiplex PCR, and its TCRdb copy is limited to in-frame clones, with some not included. The data contain 1,100,000 or so clones, more than 75% of them singletons. A split of CD4+ cells into CD45RA+ naive and CD45RA-negative memory subsets was performed. This receptor was identified in a man younger than 35 in good health. Some clones in this sample may be carry-over from other donors' samples. The sequenced sample consisted of memory CD4+ T cells from PBMCs. Subset meaning: CD45RA-negative fraction.

The CDR3 spells CASSFLQGPQPQHF. CDR3 in DNA: TGTGCCAGCAGTTTTTTACAGGGGCCTCAGCCCCAGCATTTT. The rearrangement links TRBV28 to TRBJ1-5; TRBD1 matches 7 bases. The trim removed 3 bases at V and 6 bases at J, leaving 5 bases unmatched. Germline CDR1 and CDR2: MDHEN and SYDVKM. The CDR3 contains 14 residues.